Presented here are 18 T cell receptor beta chains from one specimen sequenced in a study of T cell repertoires in cytomegalovirus infection. MiXCR, run by TCRdb on the reads, gives a single entry per CDR3 protein. Here the sample spans about 140,000 distinct CDR3 sequences, about 6% being singletons. What was sequenced was PBMCs. The receptors were sampled from a human donor in good health (CMV status not recorded). Some clones in this sample may be carry-over from other donors' samples.

This clonotype was picked up many times. The chain has TRBV2 and TRBJ1-1, with D maybe TRBD1 (5 bases). The germline V gene encodes CDR1 SNHLY and CDR2 FYNNEI. The CDR3 extends over 14 amino acids. Trimming left V 5 bases short and J 5 bases short, with 15 bases between. As DNA, the CDR3 is TGTGCCAGCAGTCAAATTTGGGGCAGAACTGAAGCTTTCTTT. The encoded protein is CASSQIWGRTEAFF.

This clonotype was picked up a small number of times. The chain is built from TRBV27 and TRBJ2-7; the match to TRBD1 covers 7 bases. CDR3 length: 14 residues. CDR1 and CDR2 from the germline V gene are MNHEY and SMNVEV (reference sequence). With V trimmed by 4 bases and J by 3 bases, 6 bases remained unmatched. CDR3 region: CASSSTGVIYEQYF. The CDR3, as DNA: TGTGCCAGCAGTTCCACAGGGGTTATCTACGAGCAGTACTTC.

This clonotype was seen at least ten times. This chain uses TRBV7-2 with TRBJ1-4; weak D call: TRBD1 (5 bases). Trimming left V 5 bases short and J 5 bases short, with 12 bases between. Germline assignment: CDR1 SGHTA and CDR2 FQGNSA. This CDR3 is built from 14 residues. CDR3 in DNA: TGTGCCAGCAGCCAACGGGGGGGGAATGAAAAACTGTTTTTT. Translating gives CASSQRGGNEKLFF. The full variable domain, its missing parts supplied by reference TRBV7-2 and TRBJ1-4, is GAGVSQSPSNKVTEKGKDVELRCDPISGHTALYWYRQSLGQGLEFLIYFQGNSAPDKSGLPSDRFSAERTGGSVSTLTIQRTQQEDSAVYLCASSQRGGNEKLFFGSGTQLSVL.

In this sample, this clonotype turned up many times. For the CDR3, the DNA is TGTGCCAGCAGTGACCGTGGTCAGGTCTATAATTCACCCCTCCACTTT. This sequence encodes CASSDRGQVYNSPLHF. This sequence joins TRBV25-1 and TRBJ1-6; D gene uncertain. Per the germline V gene, CDR1 is MGHDK and CDR2 is SYGVNS. V was cut by 3 bases and J by 3 bases, with 12 bases left in between. The CDR3 covers 16 residues.

This clonotype was found once. J is TRBJ2-6 and V is TRBV13; 7 bases map to TRBD2. This CDR3 comprises 17 residues. Unmatched junction bases numbered 8, after V lost 6 bases and J lost 0 bases. In germline, CDR1 is PRHDT, CDR2 FYEKMQ (reference sequence). In DNA, the CDR3 is TGTGCCAGCAGATTAAAGGGAGGGAGCTCTGGGGCCAACGTCCTGACTTTC. Residues: CASRLKGGSSGANVLTF.

This clonotype was observed at least ten times. The chain carries TRBV7-2 and TRBJ2-3; the D is unclear. Germline V gene data show CDR1 as SGHTA and CDR2 as FQGNSA. The CDR3 has 14 residues. Trimming took off 6 bases at V and 8 bases at J, with 18 bases between the two ends. CDR3 bases: TGTGCCAGCAGTTCTACCCTCGCCCGCGCTACGCAGTATTTT. Its protein is CASSSTLARATQYF.

This clonotype was counted at least ten times. V gene TRBV7-3 combines with J gene TRBJ1-1; no clear D. V was clipped by 4 bases and J by 1 base, with 10 bases between them. This CDR3 is built from 14 residues. Germline-derived CDR1 and CDR2 are SGHTA and FQGTGA. This CDR3 is CASSSPPENTEAFF. The CDR3 DNA reads as TGTGCCAGCAGCTCCCCGCCGGAGAACACTGAAGCTTTCTTT.

This clonotype was seen many times. The V gene is TRBV7-2, the J gene TRBJ1-3; D is unresolved. The CDR3 extends over 15 amino acids. CDR1 and CDR2 from the germline V gene are SGHTA and FQGNSA. Between the trimmed V and J ends, which lost 1 base and 0 bases, there was a span of 7 bases. CDR3 residues: CASSLGQSSGNTIYF. CDR3 nucleotides: TGTGCCAGCAGCTTAGGGCAGAGCTCTGGAAACACCATATATTTT.

This clonotype was seen ten or more times. The gene calls are TRBV7-2 and TRBJ2-7; either TRBD1 or TRBD2 may supply D (6 bases each). Germline V gene sequence: CDR1 SGHTA, CDR2 FQGNSA. The CDR3 consists of 17 residues. With 5 bases removed from V and 0 bases from J, the gap between germline ends came to 20 bases. CDR3 region: CASSRLGARGLSYEQYF. As DNA, the CDR3 is TGTGCCAGCAGCCGATTGGGTGCCAGGGGACTCTCCTACGAGCAGTACTTC.

This clonotype was seen repeatedly, ten times or more. The rearrangement joins TRBV7-2 to TRBJ2-3, with 10 bases that match TRBD2. The ends lost 0 bases at V and 3 bases at J; junction bases unmatched: 6. This CDR3 is 17 amino acids long. Germline V gene lookup returns CDR1 SGHTA and CDR2 FQGNSA. CDR3 loop: CASSLAASGGGTDTQYF. The CDR3 region has the DNA TGTGCCAGCAGCTTAGCGGCCAGCGGGGGGGGTACAGATACGCAGTATTTT.

Many counts were recorded for this clonotype. The chain has TRBV29-1 and TRBJ2-7; the D gene could be TRBD1 or TRBD2 (5 bases each). Between the trimmed V and J ends, which lost 6 bases and 3 bases, there was a span of 12 bases. The germline V gene encodes CDR1 SQVTM and CDR2 ANQGSEA. CDR3 length: 12 amino acids. The CDR3 is CSVRDGRYEQYF. DNA of the CDR3: TGCAGCGTCCGGGACGGCCGCTACGAGCAGTACTTC.

On this clonotype: Possible read error: a much larger clone is one base away. Because it lacks the conserved phenylalanine or tryptophan at the end, this CDR3 is likely a read error. The chain combines TRBV6-6 with TRBJ1-6; possibly TRBD1 for D (5 bases). The V end lost 8 bases, the J end lost 7 bases, and 15 bases lay between the germline ends. The CDR3 has 14 residues. CDR1 is MNHNY, CDR2 SVGAGI, per germline (reference sequence). Here the CDR3 DNA reads TGTGCCAGCGGACCGGGACGGGTAAATTCACCCCTCCACTCT. It encodes CASGPGRVNSPLHS.

A word on this clonotype: A junction end diverges from the germline sequence, so it may reflect a read error. This chain connects TRBV7-7 to TRBJ2-5; D may be TRBD2 (5 bases). Germline assignment: CDR1 SSHAT and CDR2 FNYEAQ (reference sequence). The CDR3 extends over 13 amino acids. Written as DNA, the CDR3 is TGTGCTAGCAGCTTAGAGGGTTACGAGACCCAGTACTTC. Amino acids: CASSLEGYETQYF.

This clonotype was picked up many times. The chain links TRBV20-1 to TRBJ2-5; 8 positions agree with TRBD2. The CDR3 extends over 14 amino acids. With V trimmed by 1 base and J by 2 bases, 3 bases remained unmatched. Germline V lookup: CDR1 DFQATT, CDR2 SNEGSKA (reference sequence). CDR3 in amino acids: CSARVGGGQETQYF. The CDR3 region has the DNA TGCAGTGCTAGAGTCGGGGGGGGGCAAGAGACCCAGTACTTC.

V is TRBV3-1 and J is TRBJ2-7, with D possibly matching TRBD1 (6 bases). V lost 2 bases, J lost 8 bases, and 22 bases lay in between. This CDR3 spans 16 amino acids. Germline V gene sequence: CDR1 LGHDT, CDR2 YNNKEL (reference sequence). The CDR3 DNA follows: TGTGCCAGCAGCCAACCTACGGCCACAGGCAGGGGAAAGCAGTACTTC. Its protein is CASSQPTATGRGKQYF.

This clonotype was recorded many times. The chain joins TRBV5-5 to TRBJ1-6; a weak D match, TRBD1 (6 bases). V lost 6 bases and J lost 3, with 13 bases in between. Germline CDR1 and CDR2: SGHKS and YYEKEE (reference sequence). This CDR3 is built from 15 residues. The CDR3: CASNPRTDYNSPLHF. CDR3 bases: TGTGCCAGCAACCCCCGGACAGACTATAATTCACCCCTCCACTTT.

The V and J genes are TRBV20-1 and TRBJ1-5; weak D call: TRBD1 (5 bases). This CDR3 is built from 13 residues. The germline V gene has CDR1 DFQATT and CDR2 SNEGSKA (reference sequence). Between the trimmed V and J ends, which lost 3 bases and 4 bases, there was a span of 10 bases. The CDR3 region is CSASDRLNQPQHF. The CDR3 DNA reads as TGCAGTGCTAGTGACAGATTAAATCAGCCCCAGCATTTT.

This clonotype has ten or more counts. This rearrangement joins TRBV29-1 to TRBJ1-1; 8 bases line up with TRBD1. The CDR3 has 12 residues. In germline, CDR1 is SQVTM, CDR2 ANQGSEA. The trim removed 7 bases at V and 5 bases at J, leaving 6 bases unmatched. CDR3 sequence: CSARDRHTEAFF. The DNA for the CDR3 is TGCAGCGCCCGGGACAGGCATACTGAAGCTTTCTTT.